This TCR beta chain was identified in a study of PD-L1 blockade in urothelial cancer. The repertoire was sequenced with immunoSEQ multiplex PCR; TCRdb's copy has only in-frame clones and lacks some. The profile covers tens of thousands of clones, with about 85% appearing a single time and about 2% taken by the ten largest. Germline V lookup: CDR1 SGHTA, CDR2 FQGNSA. J lost 5 bases, V lost 6 bases, and 18 bases had no gene match. The CDR3 runs to 19 residues. As for time point: peripheral blood 6 weeks after treatment start. The chain recombines TRBV7-2 with TRBJ2-7, with 14 positions matching TRBD2. The source was PBMCs, collected around atezolizumab (anti-PD-L1) treatment. The TCR originated in a man aged 50-60 years with urothelial cancer. CDR3 region: CASSTRTILGTSGRHEQYF. The CDR3 nucleotides are TGTGCCAGCAGTACAAGGACAATACTCGGGACTAGCGGGAGACACGAGCAGTACTTC.